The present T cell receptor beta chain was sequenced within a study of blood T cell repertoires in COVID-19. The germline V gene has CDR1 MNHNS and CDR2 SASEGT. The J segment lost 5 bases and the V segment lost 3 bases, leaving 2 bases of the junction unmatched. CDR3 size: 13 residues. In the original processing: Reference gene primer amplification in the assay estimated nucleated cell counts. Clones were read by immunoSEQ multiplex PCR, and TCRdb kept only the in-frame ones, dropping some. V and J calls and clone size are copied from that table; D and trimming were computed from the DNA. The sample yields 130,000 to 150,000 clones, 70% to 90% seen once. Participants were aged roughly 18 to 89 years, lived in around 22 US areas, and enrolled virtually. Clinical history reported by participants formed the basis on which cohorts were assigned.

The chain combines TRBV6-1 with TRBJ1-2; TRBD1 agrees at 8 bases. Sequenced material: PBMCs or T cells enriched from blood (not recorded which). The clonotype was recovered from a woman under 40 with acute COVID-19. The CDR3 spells CASSERTGYGYTF. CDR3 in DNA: TGTGCCAGCAGTGAGAGGACAGGGTATGGCTACACCTTC.